This entry describes one TCR beta chain. Its matching antigen is unknown. This sample is part of a study of T cell clusters in autoimmune cytopenias. Study results and limitations: Exclusive TRB clusters were about 2.8-fold more numerous in healthy donors than in active autoimmune hepatitis.

From germline, CDR1 is SGHTA and CDR2 FQGTGA. The CDR3 is 13 amino acids. TRB was amplified by touch-down multiplex PCR, primer pools A and B combined. TCRdb reprocessed the multiplex PCR reads; each CDR3 protein has one entry and no DNA is given. Its table records 5,800 or so distinct CDR3 sequences. TRB was amplified from roughly 250 ng of peripheral blood genomic DNA per sample. The specimen sequenced was peripheral blood. V gene TRBV7-3 combines with J gene TRBJ2-3. The clonotype was recovered from a human donor with an autoimmune cytopenia or autoimmune hepatitis (not recorded which). CDR3: CASSLTGADTQYF.